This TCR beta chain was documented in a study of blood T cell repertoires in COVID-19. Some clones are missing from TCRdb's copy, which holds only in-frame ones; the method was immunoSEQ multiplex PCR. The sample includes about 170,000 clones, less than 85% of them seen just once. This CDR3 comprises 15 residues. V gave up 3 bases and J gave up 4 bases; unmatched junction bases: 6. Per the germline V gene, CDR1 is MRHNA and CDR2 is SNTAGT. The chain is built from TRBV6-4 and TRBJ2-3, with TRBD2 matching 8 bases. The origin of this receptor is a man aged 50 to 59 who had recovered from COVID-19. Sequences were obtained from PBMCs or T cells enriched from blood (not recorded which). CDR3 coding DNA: TGTGCCAGCAGTGAGAACGGGGGGGCCTCAGATACGCAGTATTTT. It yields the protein CASSENGGASDTQYF.